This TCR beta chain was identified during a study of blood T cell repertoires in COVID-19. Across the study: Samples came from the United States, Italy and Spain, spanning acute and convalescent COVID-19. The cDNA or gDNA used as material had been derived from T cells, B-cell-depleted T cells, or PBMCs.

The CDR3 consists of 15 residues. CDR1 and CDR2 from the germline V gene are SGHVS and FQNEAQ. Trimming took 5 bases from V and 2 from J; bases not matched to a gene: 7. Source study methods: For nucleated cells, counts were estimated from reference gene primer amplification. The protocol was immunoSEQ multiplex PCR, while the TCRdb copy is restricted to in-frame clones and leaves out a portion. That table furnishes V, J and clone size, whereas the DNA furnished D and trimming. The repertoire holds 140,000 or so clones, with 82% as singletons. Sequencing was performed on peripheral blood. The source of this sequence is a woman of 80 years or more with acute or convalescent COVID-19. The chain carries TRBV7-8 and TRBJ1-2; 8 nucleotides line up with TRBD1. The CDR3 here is CASSPLRTGNYGYTF. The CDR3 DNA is TGTGCCAGCAGCCCCCTCAGGACAGGGAACTATGGCTACACCTTC.